This TCR beta chain was profiled in a study of cytomegalovirus exposure and HLA in healthy donors. Overall study findings and caveats: Reports described diagnosis of cytomegalovirus status by the classifier as highly specific and sensitive. Altogether, 170 or so TCR beta chains were recorded as cytomegalovirus-associated.

The CDR3 loop spans 14 amino acids. The V gene lost 5 bases and the J gene lost 1 base, with 11 bases spanning the gap. In germline, CDR1 is LNHNV, CDR2 YYDKDF (reference sequence). The repertoire was sequenced with immunoSEQ multiplex PCR; TCRdb's copy has only in-frame clones and lacks some. The table has some 170,000 clones, about nine tenths seen once; the top ten hold 10% to 13%. As concerns this clone: The target antigen is unknown.

The sequence was obtained from a woman aged 18 to 35 in good health and CMV-seropositive. The gene calls are TRBV15 and TRBJ2-5, with a weak D call TRBD1 (5 bases). Sequenced material: PBMCs. In DNA, the CDR3 is TGTGCCACCAGCTTTGGGGCAGTCCAAGAGACCCAGTACTTC. This codes for CATSFGAVQETQYF.